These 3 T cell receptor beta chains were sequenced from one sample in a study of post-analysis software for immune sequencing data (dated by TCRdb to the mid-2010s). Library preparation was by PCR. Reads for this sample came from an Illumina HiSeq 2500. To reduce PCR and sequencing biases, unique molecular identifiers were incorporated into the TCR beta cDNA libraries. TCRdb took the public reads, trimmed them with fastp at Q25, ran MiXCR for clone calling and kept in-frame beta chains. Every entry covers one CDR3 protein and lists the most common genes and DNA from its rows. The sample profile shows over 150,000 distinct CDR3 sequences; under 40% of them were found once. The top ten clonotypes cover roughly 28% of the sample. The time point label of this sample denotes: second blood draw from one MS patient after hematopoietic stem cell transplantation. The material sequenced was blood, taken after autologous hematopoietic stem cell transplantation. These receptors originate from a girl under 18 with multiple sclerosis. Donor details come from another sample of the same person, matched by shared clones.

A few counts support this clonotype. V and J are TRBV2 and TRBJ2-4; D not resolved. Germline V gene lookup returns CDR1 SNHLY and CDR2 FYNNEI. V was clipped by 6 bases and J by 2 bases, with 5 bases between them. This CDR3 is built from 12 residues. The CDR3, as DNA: TGTGCCAGCAGCGAGCCCAAAAACATTCAGTACTTC. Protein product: CASSEPKNIQYF.

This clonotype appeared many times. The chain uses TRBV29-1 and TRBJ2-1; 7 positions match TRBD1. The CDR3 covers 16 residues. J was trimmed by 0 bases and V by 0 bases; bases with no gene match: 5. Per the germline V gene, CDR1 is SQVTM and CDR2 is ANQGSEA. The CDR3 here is CSVEDPGQSSYNEQFF. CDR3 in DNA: TGCAGCGTTGAAGACCCGGGACAGAGCTCCTACAATGAGCAGTTCTTC.

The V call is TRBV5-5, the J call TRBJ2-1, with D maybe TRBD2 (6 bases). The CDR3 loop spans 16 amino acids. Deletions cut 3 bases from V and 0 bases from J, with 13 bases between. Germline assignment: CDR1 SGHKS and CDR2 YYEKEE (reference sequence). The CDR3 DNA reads TGTGCCAGCAGCTCTACGGGGGTCCTCTCCTACAATGAGCAGTTCTTC. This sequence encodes CASSSTGVLSYNEQFF.